The 23 T cell receptor beta chains given below trace back to one sample, sequenced in a study of persistence of HIV-infected CD4 T cells. The antigens for these receptors are not known. Lysates of CMV-infected fibroblasts at approximately 9.4 ug/mL stimulated these cells. Responding CD4+ T cells were sorted by upregulation of both CD40 ligand and CD69. Sequencing used immunoSEQ version 4 in survey mode. TCRdb keeps only in-frame clones here, not all; method: immunoSEQ multiplex PCR. The sample consists of just under 20,000 clones, 78% of them appearing once. The sample here was CD4+ T cells sorted from PBMCs after roughly 18-hour stimulation, taken from a patient who received antiretroviral therapy. The receptors stem from an adult man with HIV who was CMV-seropositive.

The V gene is TRBV2, the J gene TRBJ1-4; D ambiguous. V lost 10 bases to trimming and J lost 3 bases, with 9 bases between them. Per germline, CDR1 SNHLY and CDR2 FYNNEI. CDR3 length equals 12 residues. The CDR3 sequence is CATRYSNEKLFF. The CDR3, as DNA: TGTGCCACCCGATACTCTAATGAAAAACTGTTTTTT.

The V call is TRBV5-1, the J call TRBJ2-1; the D call may be TRBD1 or TRBD2 (6 bases each). Trimming stripped 0 bases from V and 8 bases from J, with 21 bases between. The CDR3 covers 17 residues. Germline V gives CDR1 SGHRS, CDR2 YFSETQ. The CDR3 is CASSLETGSIGGHEQFF. The CDR3 bases are TGCGCCAGCAGCTTGGAGACGGGATCGATAGGGGGGCATGAGCAGTTCTTC.

The chain has TRBV6-5 and TRBJ2-7; D gene uncertain. The CDR3 is made up of 13 amino acids. Germline V CDR1 and CDR2: MNHEY, SVGAGI. Between the trimmed V and J ends, which lost 6 bases and 3 bases, there was a span of 12 bases. The CDR3 spells CASRTAGNYEQYF. CDR3 nucleotide sequence: TGTGCCAGCAGGACCGCCGGAAACTACGAGCAGTACTTC.

The chain joins TRBV6-5 to TRBJ2-2, with 9 nucleotides matching TRBD1. The J segment lost 4 bases and the V segment lost 7 bases, leaving 7 bases of the junction unmatched. Germline V lookup: CDR1 MNHEY, CDR2 SVGAGI. The CDR3 has 15 residues. The CDR3 DNA reads TGTGCCAGCACCCGGACAGGGGAAGGCACCGGGGAGCTGTTTTTT. Translation gives CASTRTGEGTGELFF.

The chain carries TRBV5-4 and TRBJ1-2; the D gene is possibly TRBD1 (5 bases). CDR1 is SGHNT, CDR2 YYREEE, per germline (reference sequence). The length of the CDR3 is 13 residues. V was trimmed by 4 bases and J by 5 bases, leaving 12 bases between them. The CDR3 loop reads CASSPGTEYGYTF. CDR3 nucleotides: TGTGCCAGCAGCCCCGGGACCGAATATGGCTACACCTTC.

The gene calls are TRBV4-1 and TRBJ2-1; D possibly uses TRBD1 or TRBD2 (5 bases each). CDR3 length: 17 residues. Germline CDR1 reads MGHRA; CDR2 reads YSYEKL. Trimming removed 4 bases from V and 1 base from J, with 17 bases in between. The CDR3 sequence is CASSPGPLAKSYNEQFF. The CDR3 nucleotides are TGCGCCAGCAGCCCGGGACCCTTGGCAAAGTCCTACAATGAGCAGTTCTTC.

The rearrangement links TRBV5-6 to TRBJ2-3, with TRBD2 identical over 13 bases. CDR1 and CDR2 (germline): SGHDT, YYEEEE. V was clipped by 2 bases and J by 7 bases; unmatched bases: 4. The CDR3 length is 15 residues. The CDR3 reads CASSFGTSGVNTQYF. The CDR3 bases are TGTGCCAGCAGCTTTGGGACTAGCGGGGTTAATACGCAGTATTTT.

The chain employs TRBV7-2 and TRBJ2-7; D unresolved. There are 14 residues in the CDR3. Germline V gene sequence: CDR1 SGHTA, CDR2 FQGNSA. Trimming took off 0 bases at V and 0 bases at J, with 6 bases between the two ends. CDR3 DNA sequence: TGTGCCAGCAGCTTAGCAGCCAGCTCCTACGAGCAGTACTTC. Encoded protein: CASSLAASSYEQYF. Full variable domain (outside the CDR3, taken from reference TRBV7-2 and TRBJ2-7): GAGVSQSPSNKVTEKGKDVELRCDPISGHTALYWYRQSLGQGLEFLIYFQGNSAPDKSGLPSDRFSAERTGGSVSTLTIQRTQQEDSAVYLCASSLAASSYEQYFGPGTRLTVT.

The chain uses TRBV5-1 and TRBJ1-2, with 8 positions matching TRBD1. CDR1 is SGHRS, CDR2 YFSETQ, per germline. Trimming cost V 4 bases and J 7 bases; bases outside gene matches: 12. CDR3 size: 15 residues. For the CDR3, the DNA is TGCGCCAGCAGCCCATTTGACAGGGGAAGTACTGGCTACACCTTC. Translated, it gives CASSPFDRGSTGYTF.

The gene calls are TRBV28 and TRBJ2-4; the D call may be TRBD1 or TRBD2 (7 bases each). Germline-derived CDR1 and CDR2 are MDHEN and SYDVKM. V lost 2 bases and J lost 9, with 14 bases in between. This CDR3 has 14 residues. The CDR3 loop is CASSLLQGGGIQYF. The CDR3 DNA follows: TGTGCCAGCAGTTTACTGCAGGGGGGGGGCATTCAGTACTTC.

V is TRBV6-5 and J is TRBJ2-7; D remains ambiguous. Germline V gene data show CDR1 as MNHEY and CDR2 as SVGAGI. Between the trimmed V and J ends, which lost 8 bases and 0 bases, there was a span of 14 bases. The CDR3 spans 14 residues. The CDR3: CASRVQPSSYEQYF. The CDR3 region has the DNA TGTGCCAGCCGAGTACAGCCGAGCTCCTACGAGCAGTACTTC.

The chain joins TRBV11-3 to TRBJ2-7; D ambiguous. With 0 bases removed from V and 6 bases from J, the gap between germline ends came to 9 bases. Germline V CDR1 and CDR2: SGHNT, YENEEA. CDR3 size: 13 residues. CDR3 sequence reads: CASSLETLSEQYF. The CDR3 DNA reads TGTGCCAGCAGCTTAGAAACCCTCTCCGAGCAGTACTTC.

The CDR3 DNA follows: TGTGCCAGCAGCTCCGGGAAGAACCAGTTCTTC. Residues: CASSSGKNQFF. The chain is built from TRBV5-6 and TRBJ2-1, with D possibly matching TRBD2 (5 bases). Germline values: CDR1 SGHDT, CDR2 YYEEEE. This CDR3 contains 11 residues. Trimming stripped 3 bases from V and 13 bases from J, with 11 bases between.

The chain uses TRBV28 and TRBJ1-4, with D perhaps TRBD1 (6 bases). In germline, CDR1 is MDHEN, CDR2 SYDVKM. The ends were cut back, 4 bases at V and 0 bases at J, with 9 bases in the middle. The CDR3 extends over 15 amino acids. As DNA, the CDR3 is TGTGCCAGCAGTTGGGGGCCAGCAACTAATGAAAAACTGTTTTTT. This sequence encodes CASSWGPATNEKLFF.

This clone came up once. The CDR3 sequence: CASSERPGSSYEQYF. In DNA, the CDR3 is TGTGCCAGCAGTGAACGGCCGGGAAGCTCCTACGAGCAGTACTTC. The chain carries TRBV6-1 and TRBJ2-7; a weak D match, TRBD2 (5 bases). CDR1 is MNHNS, CDR2 SASEGT, per germline. V lost 2 bases, J lost 0 bases, and 11 bases lay in between. The CDR3 length is 15 residues.

V usage is TRBV7-8 and J usage is TRBJ2-3; D might be TRBD2 (6 bases). From germline, CDR1 is SGHVS and CDR2 FQNEAQ. The V gene lost 6 bases and the J gene lost 5 bases, with 15 bases spanning the gap. This CDR3 has 14 residues. Written as DNA, the CDR3 is TGTGCCAGCAGTCCTGGAGCGGAGGGAGATACGCAGTATTTT. The encoded protein is CASSPGAEGDTQYF.

This sequence joins TRBV19 and TRBJ1-1; 10 bases align to TRBD1. CDR3 length: 13 residues. Germline V lookup: CDR1 LNHDA, CDR2 SQIVND (reference sequence). V gave up 6 bases and J gave up 5 bases; unmatched junction bases: 3. The CDR3 protein is CASRGTGVTEAFF. CDR3 bases: TGTGCCAGTAGGGGGACAGGGGTAACTGAAGCTTTCTTT.

This rearrangement joins TRBV5-4 to TRBJ1-1; no definite D call. Trimming cost V 1 base and J 0 bases, with 4 bases left between them. The CDR3 consists of 13 residues. The germline CDR1 and CDR2 sequences are SGHNT and YYREEE (reference sequence). This CDR3 is CASSLMMNTEAFF. The CDR3 DNA reads TGTGCCAGCAGCTTGATGATGAACACTGAAGCTTTCTTT.

This clone was seen a few times. At one end, the junction sequence differs from germline, possibly due to a read error. The chain recombines TRBV4-1 with TRBJ1-1, with D perhaps TRBD1 (5 bases). In germline, CDR1 is MGHRA, CDR2 YSYEKL. The CDR3 sequence is 18 residues long. The CDR3 DNA reads TGCGCCAGCAGCCAAGGATCCTTGGGACGAGGAGTGAAGACTGAAGCTTTCTTT. It encodes CASSQGSLGRGVKTEAFF.

The chain joins TRBV6-2 or TRBV6-3 to TRBJ1-1; the D gene is possibly TRBD1 (6 bases). Germline V gives CDR1 MNHEY, CDR2 SVGEGT. Between the trimmed V and J ends, which lost 5 bases and 7 bases, there was a span of 14 bases. This CDR3 has 13 amino acids. The CDR3 reads CASSKYRAGEAFF. As DNA, the CDR3 is TGTGCCAGCAGTAAATACAGGGCCGGTGAAGCTTTCTTT.

This clone was recorded a few times. The V call is TRBV6-5, the J call TRBJ2-7, with D perhaps TRBD1 (6 bases). The germline CDR1 and CDR2 sequences are MNHEY and SVGAGI. The CDR3 totals 15 residues. Between the trimmed V and J ends, which lost 6 bases and 0 bases, there was a span of 15 bases. DNA of the CDR3: TGTGCCAGCAGCACCAAAGGACAGCCCTCCTACGAGCAGTACTTC. It is translated as CASSTKGQPSYEQYF.

The DNA of the CDR3 is TGTGCCAGTAGTATTGACAGGGATCAGCCCCAGCATTTT. It codes for CASSIDRDQPQHF. This chain uses TRBV19 with TRBJ1-5, with 7 bases fitting TRBD1. CDR3 length equals 13 residues. With 3 bases clipped from V and 5 bases from J, the junction kept 1 base outside the gene matches. The germline CDR1 and CDR2 sequences are LNHDA and SQIVND (reference sequence).

V gene TRBV9 combines with J gene TRBJ2-7; the D gene is possibly TRBD1 (6 bases). Germline V gene data show CDR1 as SGDLS and CDR2 as YYNGEE. The CDR3 has 14 residues. V lost 0 bases, J lost 2 bases, and 9 bases lay in between. The CDR3 nucleotides are TGTGCCAGCAGCGTAGAACAGGGCGCCTACGAGCAGTACTTC. Translated, it gives CASSVEQGAYEQYF.